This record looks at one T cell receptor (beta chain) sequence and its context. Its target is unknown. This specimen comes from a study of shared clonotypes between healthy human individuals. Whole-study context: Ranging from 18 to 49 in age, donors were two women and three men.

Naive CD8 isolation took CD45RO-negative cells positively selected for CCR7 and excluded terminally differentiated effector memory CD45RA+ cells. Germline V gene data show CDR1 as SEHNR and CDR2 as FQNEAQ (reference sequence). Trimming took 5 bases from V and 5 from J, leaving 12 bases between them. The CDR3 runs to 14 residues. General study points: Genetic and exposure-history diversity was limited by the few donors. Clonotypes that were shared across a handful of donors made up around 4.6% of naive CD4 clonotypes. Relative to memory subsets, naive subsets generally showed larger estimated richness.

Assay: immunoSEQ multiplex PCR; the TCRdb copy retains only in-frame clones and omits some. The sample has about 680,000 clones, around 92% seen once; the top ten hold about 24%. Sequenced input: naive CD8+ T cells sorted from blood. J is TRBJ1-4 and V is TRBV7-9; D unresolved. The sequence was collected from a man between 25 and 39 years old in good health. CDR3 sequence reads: CASSPDNFNEKLFF. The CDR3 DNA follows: TGTGCCAGCAGCCCTGACAATTTCAATGAAAAACTGTTTTTT.